This T cell receptor beta chain was documented in a study of T cells in Graves' hyperthyroidism and ophthalmopathy. Regarding the study as a whole: Ophthalmopathy cases were set apart from stable hyperthyroidism by a 13 V-J model.

This CDR3 comprises 14 residues. The junction had 3 bases not matched to a gene; V was cut back by 1 base and J by 4 bases. Looked up from germline, CDR1 is SGHAT and CDR2 is FQNNGV. In its sample, this clonotype was seen many times. Its antigen is undetermined. The source material, RNA transcripts, was used to amplify TCR beta CDR3 regions. The HTBI set primed first-round TCR CDR3 RT-PCR. TCRdb re-called the multiplex PCR reads through MiXCR, storing one row per CDR3 protein. The sample lists a few hundred thousand distinct CDR3 sequences; 20% to 25% were seen once. Patients aged 18 to 65 had newly diagnosed hyperthyroidism that had lasted under 2 months. Uncontrolled infection, other autoimmune disease, pregnancy or lactation excluded patients. PBMCs stemmed from approximately 9.1 ml fresh peripheral blood.

The chain is built from TRBV11-2 and TRBJ1-2, with 7 bases matching TRBD1. Sequenced: blood. The receptor was isolated from a man aged 18 to 35 with Graves' hyperthyroidism. In nucleotides, the CDR3 is TGTGCCAGCAGCTTAGGCAGGGGGACCTATGGCTACACCTTC. It is translated as CASSLGRGTYGYTF.